This is a list of T cell receptor beta chains from one sample in a study of control samples from healthy donors and cancer patients. Sequenced by immunoSEQ multiplex PCR; TCRdb stores in-frame clones only, minus some. The repertoire holds 75,000 to 80,000 clones, with 75% to 90% as singletons. The sequenced sample was PBMCs. The receptors derive from a woman in her fifties or sixties with colorectal cancer. Each CDR3 is given with its conserved first and last residue. Each record gives: V gene, J gene, D gene, clone size, CDR3 protein, CDR3 DNA. A D gene is named only where the DNA matches it firmly. Not every row has a clone size; where given, it reads once, few, many or a size class.

TRBV2	TRBJ1-6	NA	NA	CARRVGFNSPLHF	TGTGCCAGAAGGGTGGGCTTTAATTCACCCCTCCACTTT
TRBV7-2	TRBJ2-6	NA	once	CASKLGRSGANVLTF	TGTGCCAGCAAATTAGGGCGTTCTGGGGCCAACGTCCTGACTTTC
TRBV7-9	TRBJ1-1	NA	NA	CASSFLAWGLTEAFF	TGTGCCAGCAGCTTTCTAGCGTGGGGTCTCACTGAAGCTTTCTTT
TRBV24-1	TRBJ2-5	TRBD1	few	CATSEVGTGRSSETQYF	TGTGCCACCAGTGAAGTAGGGACAGGGAGAAGTTCGGAGACCCAGTACTTC
TRBV7-3	TRBJ1-6	NA	NA	CASSLGFGSPLHF	TGTGCCAGCAGCTTAGGGTTTGGTTCACCCCTCCACTTT
TRBV7-9	TRBJ2-3	TRBD2	NA	CASSSTSGGDTQYF	TGTGCCAGCAGCTCCACTAGCGGGGGTGATACGCAGTATTTT
TRBV28	TRBJ2-5	NA	NA	CASSIEGYETQYF	TGTGCCAGCAGTATAGAAGGGTACGAGACCCAGTACTTC
TRBV7-2	TRBJ1-1	NA	once	CASSFRDLGQLNTEAFF	TGTGCCAGCAGCTTTAGGGACCTCGGACAACTGAACACTGAAGCTTTCTTT
TRBV5-1	TRBJ2-2	TRBD1	NA	CASSLGETGKPGELFF	TGCGCCAGCAGCTTGGGGGAGACAGGGAAGCCCGGGGAGCTGTTTTTT
TRBV6-5	TRBJ1-2	NA	NA	CASAGANYGYTF	TGTGCCAGCGCGGGGGCTAACTATGGCTACACCTTC
TRBV2	TRBJ2-1	TRBD2	NA	CASRLSRGGTSPVREQFF	TGTGCCAGCAGACTCTCCCGAGGGGGGACTAGCCCCGTGCGGGAGCAGTTCTTC
TRBV3-1/TRBV3-2	TRBJ1-2	NA	NA	CASSHAGTGGSGYTF	TGTGCCAGCAGCCACGCCGGGACTGGAGGTTCTGGCTACACCTTC
TRBV6-5	TRBJ1-1	NA	NA	CASRPGQMNTEAFF	TGTGCCAGCAGACCGGGACAAATGAACACTGAAGCTTTCTTT
TRBV5-1	TRBJ1-2	NA	NA	CASSLGPSGYGYTF	TGCGCCAGCAGCCTGGGCCCTTCGGGCTATGGCTACACCTTC
TRBV6-5	TRBJ1-5	NA	NA	CASGAGHSNQPQHF	TGTGCTTCAGGGGCCGGCCATAGCAATCAGCCCCAGCATTTT
TRBV7-2	TRBJ2-2	NA	NA	CASTPDTGELFF	TGTGCCAGCACCCCAGACACCGGGGAGCTGTTTTTT
TRBV3-1/TRBV3-2	TRBJ1-6	NA	few	CASSQDLGYNSPLHF	TGTGCCAGCAGCCAAGATTTGGGATATAATTCACCCCTCCACTTT
TRBV28	TRBJ1-1	NA	NA	CASSPPQLPGLNTEAFF	TGTGCCAGCAGTCCCCCACAACTCCCGGGGCTGAACACTGAAGCTTTCTTT
TRBV12-5	TRBJ2-5	TRBD2	NA	CASGLIAGAYNWETQYF	TGTGCTAGTGGTCTCATAGCGGGGGCGTATAATTGGGAGACCCAGTACTTC
TRBV14	TRBJ1-6	NA	NA	CASSIRDGHSPLHF	TGTGCCAGCAGCATCCGGGACGGACATTCACCCCTCCACTTT
TRBV7-9	TRBJ1-4	NA	NA	CASSLGLGSEKLFF	TGTGCCAGCAGCTTAGGTTTGGGGTCTGAAAAACTGTTTTTT
TRBV15	TRBJ2-2	NA	NA	CATSDTGTPNTGELFF	TGTGCCACCAGCGATACCGGGACACCGAACACCGGGGAGCTGTTTTTT
TRBV5-5	TRBJ1-1	NA	NA	CASSLAWTANTEAFF	TGTGCCAGCAGCTTGGCCTGGACCGCGAACACTGAAGCTTTCTTT
TRBV27	TRBJ2-1	TRBD2	NA	CASSLEQWSGGPTEQFF	TGTGCCAGCAGTTTGGAGCAGTGGAGCGGGGGGCCCACTGAGCAGTTCTTC
TRBV10-3	TRBJ2-2	TRBD1	NA	CAITRGTGANTGELFF	TGTGCCATCACCAGGGGGACAGGCGCGAACACCGGGGAGCTGTTTTTT
TRBV2	TRBJ1-2	TRBD1	NA	CASSPLDGTGNGYTF	TGTGCCAGCAGTCCCCTAGACGGGACAGGGAATGGCTACACCTTC
TRBV5-1	TRBJ1-4	NA	once	CASRITGTENEKLFF	TGCGCCAGCAGGATTACCGGGACGGAGAATGAAAAACTGTTTTTT
TRBV12-3/TRBV12-4	TRBJ1-5	NA	NA	CASSSGSYQPQHF	TGTGCCAGCAGTTCAGGTTCCTATCAGCCCCAGCATTTT
TRBV3-1/TRBV3-2	TRBJ1-3	NA	NA	CASSHLPLVGFGGNTIYF	TGTGCCAGCAGCCATCTACCTCTGGTAGGTTTCGGAGGAAACACCATATATTTT
TRBV2	TRBJ1-5	NA	NA	CASSAVQVNQPQHF	TGTGCCAGCAGTGCGGTACAGGTAAATCAGCCCCAGCATTTT
TRBV28	TRBJ2-3	TRBD2	NA	CASSLRSGGVDTQYF	TGTGCCAGCAGTTTAAGAAGCGGGGGGGTAGATACGCAGTATTTT
TRBV5-1	TRBJ1-3	NA	NA	CASSAGGNTIYF	TGCGCCAGCTCCGCTGGGGGAAACACCATATATTTT
TRBV5-1	TRBJ1-4	TRBD1	NA	CASSSGQGTEKLFF	TGCGCCAGCAGCTCGGGACAGGGGACTGAAAAACTGTTTTTT
TRBV30	TRBJ2-5	NA	once	CASSLGETQYF	TGTGCATCTAGTTTAGGAGAGACCCAGTACTTC
TRBV6-2/TRBV6-3	TRBJ1-5	NA	NA	CASSYRAFGSNQPQHF	TGTGCCAGCAGTTACAGGGCTTTCGGGTCCAATCAGCCCCAGCATTTT
TRBV6-6	TRBJ1-3	NA	NA	CASSPGHKGNTIYF	TGTGCCAGCAGCCCGGGACATAAAGGAAACACCATATATTTT
TRBV11-1	TRBJ2-2	NA	NA	CASSLAGQNTGELFF	TGTGCCAGCAGCTTGGCGGGACAGAACACCGGGGAGCTGTTTTTT
TRBV6-5	TRBJ2-2	NA	NA	CASSYSPQSGTGELFF	TGTGCCAGCAGTTACTCGCCACAGTCCGGAACCGGGGAGCTGTTTTTT
TRBV6-5	TRBJ2-5	TRBD1	NA	CASRSTGGLETQYF	TGTGCCAGCAGGTCTACAGGGGGCTTAGAGACCCAGTACTTC
TRBV19	TRBJ1-1	NA	NA	CASMGWTEAFF	TGTGCCAGTATGGGTTGGACTGAAGCTTTCTTT
TRBV2	TRBJ1-5	TRBD1	NA	CASSEKGQNNQPQHF	TGTGCCAGCAGTGAAAAGGGACAGAACAATCAGCCCCAGCATTTT